A single T cell receptor (beta chain) is shown here with its context. As originally analysed: For nucleated cells, counts were estimated from reference gene primer amplification. TCRdb's table, derived via immunoSEQ multiplex PCR, lists solely in-frame clones and lacks some. The V and J calls and the clone size are those of that table, but D and trimming were determined from the DNA. There are about 100,000 clones in the sample; roughly 90% occur only once, and 2.1% lies in the top ten. Per the germline V gene, CDR1 is DFQATT and CDR2 is SNEGSKA (reference sequence). Trimming removed 3 bases from V and 7 bases from J, with 10 bases in between. This CDR3 is built from 13 residues. The data belong to a study of blood T cell repertoires in COVID-19. Study context: The samples span acute and convalescent COVID-19 from the United States, Italy and Spain. T cells, B-cell-depleted T cells, or PBMCs supplied cDNA or gDNA.

The rearrangement uses TRBV20-1 and TRBJ1-6; possibly TRBD1 for D (5 bases). The specimen sequenced was peripheral blood. This clonotype was obtained from a man aged 50 to 60 with active COVID-19. In DNA form, the CDR3 reads TGCAGTGCTAGTTACGGGGGAAATTCACCCCTCCACTTT. The encoded protein is CSASYGGNSPLHF.